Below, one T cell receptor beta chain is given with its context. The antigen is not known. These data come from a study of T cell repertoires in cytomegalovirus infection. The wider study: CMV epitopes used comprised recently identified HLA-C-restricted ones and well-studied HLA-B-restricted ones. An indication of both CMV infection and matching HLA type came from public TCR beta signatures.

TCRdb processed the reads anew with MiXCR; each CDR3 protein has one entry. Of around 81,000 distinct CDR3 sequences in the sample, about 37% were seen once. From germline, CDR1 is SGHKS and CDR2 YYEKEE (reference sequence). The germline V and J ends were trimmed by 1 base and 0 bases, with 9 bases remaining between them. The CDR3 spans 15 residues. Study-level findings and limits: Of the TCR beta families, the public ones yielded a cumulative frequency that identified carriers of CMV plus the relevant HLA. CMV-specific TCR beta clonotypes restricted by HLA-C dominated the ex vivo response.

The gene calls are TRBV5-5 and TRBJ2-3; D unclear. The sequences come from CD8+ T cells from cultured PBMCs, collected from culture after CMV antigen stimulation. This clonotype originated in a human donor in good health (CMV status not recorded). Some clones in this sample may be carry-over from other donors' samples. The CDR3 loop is CASSLWVGSTDTQYF. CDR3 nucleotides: TGTGCCAGCAGCTTGTGGGTGGGGAGCACAGATACGCAGTATTTT. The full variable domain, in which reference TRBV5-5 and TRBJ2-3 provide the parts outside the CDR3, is DAGVTQSPTHLIKTRGQQVTLRCSPISGHKSVSWYQQVLGQGPQFIFQYYEKEERGRGNFPDRFSARQFPNYSSELNVNALLLGDSALYLCASSLWVGSTDTQYFGPGTRLTVL.